A single sample gave rise to the 31 T cell receptor beta chains below, sequenced in a study of blood T cell repertoires in COVID-19 (TCRdb year 2020). Library method: the immunoSEQ multiplex PCR assay. The source is immuneACCESS, and TCRdb retained only in-frame sequences with V and J called. Part of the clones is not carried over; for the studies checked, unresolved V genes explain less than half of this, and the remainder is unexplained. Across this sample there are around 220,000 clones, with about 88% seen only once. The ten largest clonotypes hold 2% to 2.5% of the sample. Sequencing was performed on peripheral blood. These receptors originate from a woman between 35 and 50 years old who had recovered from COVID-19.

The chain has TRBV28 and TRBJ1-2; D remains unclear. Germline V gene data show CDR1 as MDHEN and CDR2 as SYDVKM. The V end lost 3 bases, the J end lost 2 bases, and 10 bases lay between the germline ends. The CDR3 runs 14 residues. The CDR3 region has the DNA TGTGCCAGCAGTTTGGCCGAACACAACTATGGCTACACCTTC. It yields the protein CASSLAEHNYGYTF.

This rearrangement joins TRBV18 to TRBJ2-1, with 13 bases matching TRBD2. The germline CDR1 and CDR2 sequences are KGHSH and LQKENI. V trimming: 1 base; J trimming: 7 bases; junction bases outside the gene matches: 7. The CDR3 extends over 17 amino acids. This chain's CDR3 is CASSPLTTTSGGNEQFF. The CDR3 nucleotides are TGTGCCAGCTCACCACTGACTACGACTAGCGGGGGGAATGAGCAGTTCTTC.

The gene calls are TRBV7-3 and TRBJ1-2; 11 bases align to TRBD1. Germline loops: CDR1 SGHTA, CDR2 FQGTGA. V lost 3 bases to trimming and J lost 2 bases; unmatched junction nucleotides: 2. This CDR3 is built from 15 residues. In DNA, the CDR3 is TGTGCCAGCAGCTTCGGGACAGGGGGAAACTATGGCTACACCTTC. It encodes CASSFGTGGNYGYTF.

The chain joins TRBV21-1 to TRBJ2-3; the table calls TRBD1, which could not be checked here. TRBV21-1 is a pseudogene segment. CDR3 size: 17 residues. The DNA for the CDR3 is TGTGCCAGCAGCAAAAGCGGGACAGGGGGTGTTCCAGATACGCAGTATTTT. Its translation is CASSKSGTGGVPDTQYF.

This rearrangement joins TRBV5-6 to TRBJ1-5; 7 nucleotides agree with TRBD1. The junction had 5 bases not matched to a gene; V was cut back by 4 bases and J by 1 base. The CDR3 is 15 residues long. The germline CDR1 and CDR2 sequences are SGHDT and YYEEEE. The CDR3 loop is CASSHRGKSNQPQHF. For the CDR3, the DNA is TGTGCCAGCAGCCACAGGGGTAAAAGCAATCAGCCCCAGCATTTT.

The chain carries TRBV7-2 and TRBJ2-3; 10 bases agree with TRBD2. CDR3 length: 17 residues. Trimming cost V 0 bases and J 6 bases; bases outside gene matches: 9. Germline CDR1 SGHTA, CDR2 FQGNSA. This CDR3 is CASSLALAGAGEDTQYF. The CDR3 coding sequence is TGTGCCAGCAGCTTAGCGCTAGCGGGGGCCGGGGAGGATACGCAGTATTTT.

V and J are TRBV6-2 or TRBV6-3 and TRBJ1-2, with a tentative D call TRBD1 (5 bases). This CDR3 spans 14 amino acids. In germline, CDR1 is MNHEY, CDR2 SVGEGT. V shed 2 bases and J shed 1 base, with 8 bases lying between them. CDR3 residues: CASSYGGINYGYTF. The CDR3 DNA follows: TGTGCCAGCAGTTACGGGGGGATTAACTATGGCTACACCTTC.

The chain recombines TRBV6-6 with TRBJ2-5; maybe TRBD2 (5 bases). V dropped 6 bases and J dropped 2 bases, with 13 bases sitting between them. The length of the CDR3 is 14 residues. CDR1 and CDR2 from the germline V gene are MNHNY and SVGAGI (reference sequence). The CDR3 here is CASSYEGRQETQYF. CDR3 DNA: TGTGCCAGCAGCTACGAGGGTAGGCAAGAGACCCAGTACTTC.

This rearrangement joins TRBV7-3 to TRBJ2-5; no firm D call. CDR1 is SGHTA and CDR2 is FQGTGA in the germline V gene. The V end lost 1 base, the J end lost 5 bases, and 14 bases lay between the germline ends. CDR3 length: 15 amino acids. The DNA for the CDR3 is TGTGCCAGCAGCTTAAAGCCCGCCGAGAAGGAGACCCAGTACTTC. Protein sequence: CASSLKPAEKETQYF.

This chain uses TRBV5-1 with TRBJ2-1, with TRBD2 matching over 11 bases. The germline V gene has CDR1 SGHRS and CDR2 YFSETQ. V trimming: 5 bases; J trimming: 4 bases; junction bases outside the gene matches: 5. The CDR3 sequence is 15 residues long. Here the CDR3 reads CASSWTSGPYNEQFF. The CDR3 nucleotides read TGCGCCAGCAGTTGGACTAGCGGGCCGTACAATGAGCAGTTCTTC. The variable domain in full, with the rest retrieved from reference TRBV5-1 and TRBJ2-1, is KAGVTQTPRYLIKTRGQQVTLSCSPISGHRSVSWYQQTPGQGLQFLFEYFSETQRNKGNFPGRFSGRQFSNSRSEMNVSTLELGDSALYLCASSWTSGPYNEQFFGPGTRLTVL.

J is TRBJ2-1 and V is TRBV30; possible D gene TRBD1, 6 bases. The germline V gene encodes CDR1 GTSNPN and CDR2 SVGIG (reference sequence). CDR3 size: 12 residues. The ends were cut back, 4 bases at V and 3 bases at J, with 7 bases in the middle. The CDR3 reads CAWTDSYNEQFF. DNA of the CDR3: TGTGCCTGGACGGACAGCTACAATGAGCAGTTCTTC.

The sample holds one count of this clone. CDR3 bases: TGTGCCAGCAGCACAGGGTGGCCTGAAGCTTTCTTT. Protein product: CASSTGWPEAFF. The V and J genes are TRBV12-3 or TRBV12-4 and TRBJ1-1; D may be TRBD1 (6 bases). Trimming took 6 bases from V and 6 from J, leaving 11 bases between them. This CDR3 spans 12 amino acids.

V usage is TRBV28 and J usage is TRBJ2-4; unclear D gene. V lost 2 bases to trimming and J lost 8 bases, with 7 bases between them. The CDR3 runs to 12 residues. In germline, CDR1 is MDHEN, CDR2 SYDVKM. CDR3 bases: TGTGCCAGCAGTTTAGTGCGCGACATTCAGTACTTC. It specifies CASSLVRDIQYF.

This sequence joins TRBV5-1 and TRBJ2-1; D gene ambiguous. The CDR3 runs to 17 residues. Trimming removed 4 bases at V and 1 base at J, with 18 bases between. The germline V gene encodes CDR1 SGHRS and CDR2 YFSETQ. The DNA of the CDR3 is TGCGCCAGCAGCCCCGACTCACTCAGACGATCCTACAATGAGCAGTTCTTC. Its protein product is CASSPDSLRRSYNEQFF.

The CDR3 nucleotides read TGTGCCAGCAGTTACTGGACTAGCGGGAGGTCCCATGAGCAGTTCTTC. It specifies CASSYWTSGRSHEQFF. The genes are TRBV6-2 or TRBV6-3 and TRBJ2-1; 14 positions agree with TRBD2. The J segment lost 8 bases and the V segment lost 1 base, leaving 4 bases of the junction unmatched. The CDR3 is 16 residues long. The germline V gene has CDR1 MNHEY and CDR2 SVGEGT.

For the CDR3, the DNA is TGTGCCAGCAGCGGGACATATGAAGCTTTCTTT. Translation gives CASSGTYEAFF. The V gene is TRBV2, the J gene TRBJ1-1; D might be TRBD1 (6 bases). The CDR3 has 11 residues. CDR1 is SNHLY and CDR2 is FYNNEI in the germline V gene. With 6 bases removed from V and 7 bases from J, the gap between germline ends came to 9 bases. The full variable domain, rest sourced from reference TRBV2 and TRBJ1-1, is EPEVTQTPSHQVTQMGQEVILRCVPISNHLYFYWYRQILGQKVEFLVSFYNNEISEKSEIFDDQFSVERPDGSNFTLKIRSTKLEDSAMYFCASSGTYEAFFGQGTRLTVV.

The J gene is TRBJ2-5, the V gene TRBV23-1; TRBD2 matches at 7 bases. TRBV23-1 is an open reading frame, and its role is uncertain. With V trimmed by 9 bases and J by 0 bases, 10 bases remained unmatched. This CDR3 contains 15 residues. CDR3 in amino acids: CARIQGGRYQETQYF. CDR3 DNA: TGCGCCAGGATCCAGGGCGGGAGATACCAAGAGACCCAGTACTTC.

The chain uses TRBV7-6 and TRBJ2-7, with 7 bases aligning to TRBD2. CDR1 is SGHVS, CDR2 FNYEAQ, per germline. The trim removed 5 bases at V and 1 base at J, leaving 8 bases unmatched. This CDR3 is 15 amino acids long. The CDR3 DNA is TGTGCCAGCAGCCAGTCTAGCGGCCAATCCTACGAGCAGTACTTC. Its translation is CASSQSSGQSYEQYF.

The CDR3 DNA reads as TGTGCCAGCTCACCCCAGGAGGGGAACACTGAAGCTTTCTTT. It is translated as CASSPQEGNTEAFF. V usage is TRBV18 and J usage is TRBJ1-1; no firm D call. The CDR3 spans 14 residues. In germline, CDR1 is KGHSH, CDR2 LQKENI. V dropped 3 bases and J dropped 1 base, with 9 bases sitting between them.

This clone was recorded a few times. The V and J genes are TRBV3-1 (or the pseudogene TRBV3-2) and TRBJ1-6; unclear D gene. The CDR3 contains 15 residues. Per germline, CDR1 LGHDT and CDR2 YNNKEL (reference sequence). V shed 0 bases and J shed 8 bases, with 11 bases lying between them. As DNA, the CDR3 is TGTGCCAGCAGCCAAGAGTTACAGCCGCATTCACCCCTCCACTTT. It encodes CASSQELQPHSPLHF.

The genes are TRBV9 and TRBJ2-2; D possibly corresponds to TRBD2 (6 bases). The CDR3 runs 14 residues. CDR1 is SGDLS and CDR2 is YYNGEE in the germline V gene. V was cut by 7 bases and J by 6 bases, with 16 bases left in between. The CDR3 reads CASRRALLAGELFF. The DNA for the CDR3 is TGTGCCAGCCGGAGGGCCCTCCTCGCCGGGGAGCTGTTTTTT.

J is TRBJ1-6 and V is TRBV9, with 9 bases lining up with TRBD1. CDR3 length: 15 residues. CDR1 SGDLS and CDR2 YYNGEE come from the germline V gene. Trimming took 3 bases from V and 9 from J; bases not matched to a gene: 7. CDR3 loop: CASSATGGEGSPLHF. CDR3 sequence (DNA): TGTGCCAGCAGCGCGACAGGGGGAGAAGGTTCACCCCTCCACTTT.

Of note for this clone: A single base separates this from a much larger clone, so it may be a read error. The V gene is TRBV6-5, the J gene TRBJ1-5; a possible D gene is TRBD1 (5 bases). Germline V gene sequence: CDR1 MNHEY, CDR2 SVGAGI. The ends were cut back, 5 bases at V and 2 bases at J, with 7 bases in the middle. CDR3 size: 13 residues. CDR3 DNA sequence: TGTGCCAGCAGTCAACAGGGCAATCAGCCCCAGCATTTT. Translating gives CASSQQGNQPQHF.

This clone was seen a few times. The rearrangement uses TRBV9 and TRBJ2-5; 8 nucleotides match TRBD2. After removal of 0 bases from V and 0 bases from J, the junction contained 4 bases not matched to a gene. This CDR3 spans 16 amino acids. Germline assignment: CDR1 SGDLS and CDR2 YYNGEE. CDR3 loop: CASSVEASGYQETQYF. The CDR3 region has the DNA TGTGCCAGCAGCGTAGAGGCTAGCGGGTACCAAGAGACCCAGTACTTC.

V and J are TRBV6-5 and TRBJ1-2; 8 nucleotides align to TRBD1. The CDR3 runs to 14 residues. The germline V gene encodes CDR1 MNHEY and CDR2 SVGAGI. V dropped 8 bases and J dropped 4; count of bases not matched to a gene: 9. CDR3 nucleotide sequence: TGTGCCAGCGGCCGGGCAGGGGGCCTCTATGGCTACACCTTC. Amino acids: CASGRAGGLYGYTF.

This chain links TRBV5-6 with TRBJ1-6, with 9 bases matching TRBD1. The germline V gene has CDR1 SGHDT and CDR2 YYEEEE. This CDR3 has 14 amino acids. V lost 4 bases, J lost 9 bases, and 5 bases stayed unmatched. CDR3 sequence: CASSPGTGSSPLHF. DNA for the CDR3: TGTGCCAGCAGCCCCGGGACAGGGAGTTCACCCCTCCACTTT.

The chain joins TRBV9 to TRBJ2-5; D not resolved. The germline V and J ends were trimmed by 4 bases and 4 bases, with 14 bases remaining between them. Germline assignment: CDR1 SGDLS and CDR2 YYNGEE. CDR3 length: 14 amino acids. The CDR3 loop is CASSLQTQGETQYF. CDR3 sequence (DNA): TGTGCCAGCAGCCTTCAGACACAAGGAGAGACCCAGTACTTC.

The chain joins TRBV28 to TRBJ1-1, with 11 bases fitting TRBD1. With V trimmed by 2 bases and J by 4 bases, 9 bases remained unmatched. Germline V CDR1 and CDR2: MDHEN, SYDVKM. The length of the CDR3 is 17 residues. CDR3 amino acids: CASSLIGTGGRSTEAFF. CDR3 in DNA: TGTGCCAGCAGTTTAATAGGGACAGGGGGGCGGAGCACTGAAGCTTTCTTT.

CDR3 loop: CASSTPEATDTQYF. DNA of the CDR3: TGTGCCAGCAGCACACCGGAGGCCACAGATACGCAGTATTTT. The chain is built from TRBV7-2 and TRBJ2-3; D is possibly TRBD2 (5 bases). The CDR3 has 14 residues. Trimming left V 5 bases short and J 2 bases short, with 11 bases between. Germline V gene lookup returns CDR1 SGHTA and CDR2 FQGNSA.

The V gene is TRBV30, the J gene TRBJ2-7, with 8 bases fitting TRBD1. CDR1 is GTSNPN and CDR2 is SVGIG in the germline V gene (reference sequence). V gave up 4 bases and J gave up 3 bases; unmatched junction bases: 2. The CDR3 is 12 amino acids. CDR3 amino acids: CAWKQGGYEQYF. As DNA, the CDR3 is TGTGCCTGGAAACAGGGGGGCTACGAGCAGTACTTC.

This clone showed up just once. V is TRBV6-1 and J is TRBJ1-5; no reliable D call. The CDR3 runs 15 residues. V lost 1 base to trimming and J lost 2 bases, with 9 bases between them. Germline V lookup: CDR1 MNHNS, CDR2 SASEGT. CDR3 nucleotides: TGTGCCAGCAGTGAAGAGTCCTACGGCAATCAGCCCCAGCATTTT. Protein sequence: CASSEESYGNQPQHF.